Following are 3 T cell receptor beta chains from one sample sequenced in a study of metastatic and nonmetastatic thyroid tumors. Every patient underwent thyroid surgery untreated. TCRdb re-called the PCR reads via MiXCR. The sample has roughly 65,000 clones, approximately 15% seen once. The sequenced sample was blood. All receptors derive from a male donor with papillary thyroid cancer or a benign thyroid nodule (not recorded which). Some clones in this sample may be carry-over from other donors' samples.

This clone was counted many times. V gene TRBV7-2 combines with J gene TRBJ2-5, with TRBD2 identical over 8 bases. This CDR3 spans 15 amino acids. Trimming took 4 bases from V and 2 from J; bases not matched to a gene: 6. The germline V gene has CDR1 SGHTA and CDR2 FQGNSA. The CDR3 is CASSSYTSGQETQYF. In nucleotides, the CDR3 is TGTGCCAGCAGCTCCTACACTAGCGGACAAGAGACCCAGTACTTC.

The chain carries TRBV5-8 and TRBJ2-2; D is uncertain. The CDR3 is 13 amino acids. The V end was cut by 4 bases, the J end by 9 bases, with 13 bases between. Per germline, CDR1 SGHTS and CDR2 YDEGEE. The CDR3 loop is CASSKGSNRELFF. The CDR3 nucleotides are TGTGCCAGCAGCAAGGGAAGTAACCGGGAGCTGTTTTTT.

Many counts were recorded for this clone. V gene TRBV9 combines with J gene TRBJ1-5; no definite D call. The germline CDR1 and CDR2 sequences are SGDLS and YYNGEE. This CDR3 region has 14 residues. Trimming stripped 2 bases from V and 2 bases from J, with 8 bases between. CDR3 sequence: CASSVGGGNQPQHF. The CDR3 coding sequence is TGTGCCAGCAGCGTGGGAGGCGGCAATCAGCCCCAGCATTTT.